A single sample gave rise to the 23 T cell receptor beta chains below, sequenced in a study of T cell changes during pregnancy in multiple sclerosis (dated by TCRdb to the late 2010s). Libraries were constructed by the immunoSEQ multiplex PCR assay. This is the immuneACCESS table as TCRdb keeps it, with only in-frame sequences that have V and J called. A part of the clones is gone; compared with another copy, unresolved V genes explain less than half, and the rest is unexplained. This sample has 40,000 to 50,000 clones in its table, and 90% to 95% of those were observed once. Around 6.3% of the sample goes to the ten largest clones. Sample: CD8+ T cells from peripheral blood mononuclear cells, taken in the third trimester of pregnancy. The origin of the receptors is a female donor with multiple sclerosis, enrolled in a pregnancy study.

V usage is TRBV28 and J usage is TRBJ1-1, with 7 bases that match TRBD1. V shed 3 bases, J shed 0 bases, and the junction held 13 bases outside the gene matches. The CDR3 runs 18 residues. Germline CDR1 MDHEN, CDR2 SYDVKM. For the CDR3, the DNA is TGTGCCAGCAGTTTCCCGACTGGAGAGGGGGCTATGAACACTGAAGCTTTCTTT. Translated, it gives CASSFPTGEGAMNTEAFF.

This clone was recorded a few times. The V call is TRBV7-9, the J call TRBJ2-7, with 8 bases lining up with TRBD1. Germline values: CDR1 SEHNR, CDR2 FQNEAQ (reference sequence). V trimming: 5 bases; J trimming: 0 bases; junction bases outside the gene matches: 6. This CDR3 region has 15 residues. The CDR3 DNA is TGTGCCAGCAGCCCGGGACAGGAGATCTCCTACGAGCAGTACTTC. Its protein product is CASSPGQEISYEQYF.

The rearrangement links TRBV7-2 to TRBJ2-7; D not resolved. Germline CDR1 reads SGHTA; CDR2 reads FQGNSA. The V end lost 5 bases, the J end lost 2 bases, and 10 bases lay between the germline ends. This CDR3 spans 13 amino acids. The chain's CDR3 is CASSLDTAYEQYF. The CDR3 nucleotides are TGTGCCAGCAGCCTAGACACAGCCTACGAGCAGTACTTC. Using reference TRBV7-2 and TRBJ2-7 for the parts outside the CDR3, the full variable domain is GAGVSQSPSNKVTEKGKDVELRCDPISGHTALYWYRQSLGQGLEFLIYFQGNSAPDKSGLPSDRFSAERTGGSVSTLTIQRTQQEDSAVYLCASSLDTAYEQYFGPGTRLTVT.

The chain joins TRBV6-1 to TRBJ1-1, with D perhaps TRBD1 (5 bases). Germline V lookup: CDR1 MNHNS, CDR2 SASEGT. The CDR3 extends over 14 amino acids. V dropped 2 bases and J dropped 4 bases, with 11 bases sitting between them. The CDR3 region has the DNA TGTGCCAGCAGTGAACCGGGGGAAGGCACTGAAGCTTTCTTT. It is translated as CASSEPGEGTEAFF.

The chain employs TRBV6-5 and TRBJ2-7; the D gene is possibly TRBD2 (5 bases). Trimming pared 4 bases from V and 6 bases from J, leaving 13 bases between. Germline CDR1 and CDR2: MNHEY and SVGAGI. This CDR3 is built from 13 residues. CDR3 residues: CASSFPSGVEQYF. As DNA, the CDR3 is TGTGCCAGCAGTTTCCCCTCCGGGGTCGAGCAGTACTTC.

The V call is TRBV28, the J call TRBJ2-7, with TRBD2 identical over 7 bases. CDR3 length: 14 amino acids. J was trimmed by 0 bases and V by 4 bases; bases with no gene match: 3. Per the germline V gene, CDR1 is MDHEN and CDR2 is SYDVKM. The CDR3 DNA reads as TGTGCCAGCAGTTGGGGGAGGGGCTCCTACGAGCAGTACTTC. It codes for CASSWGRGSYEQYF.

This sequence joins TRBV5-6 and TRBJ2-3, with 8 bases aligning to TRBD2. CDR1 is SGHDT and CDR2 is YYEEEE in the germline V gene. Trimming removed 4 bases from V and 7 bases from J; junction bases left unmatched: 8. The CDR3 has 14 residues. The CDR3 region is CASSISGGTNTQYF. The CDR3 region has the DNA TGTGCCAGCAGCATCAGCGGGGGCACTAATACGCAGTATTTT.

The chain uses TRBV7-6 and TRBJ1-4; perhaps TRBD1 as D (5 bases). Trimming removed 3 bases at V and 8 bases at J, with 22 bases between. This CDR3 comprises 17 residues. CDR1 is SGHVS, CDR2 FNYEAQ, per germline. CDR3 sequence reads: CASSLVGGAGPSEKLFF. The CDR3 nucleotides read TGTGCCAGCAGCTTGGTTGGGGGAGCGGGGCCTTCGGAAAAACTGTTTTTT.

The CDR3 is CASSFGHSYEQYF. CDR3 bases: TGTGCCAGCAGTTTTGGGCACTCCTACGAGCAGTACTTC. The chain is built from TRBV28 and TRBJ2-7; the D is unclear. V lost 3 bases and J lost 0, with 6 bases in between. The CDR3 extends over 13 amino acids. Germline assignment: CDR1 MDHEN and CDR2 SYDVKM.

The chain recombines TRBV10-3 with TRBJ2-5, with TRBD1 matching over 7 bases. Germline V gene sequence: CDR1 ENHRY, CDR2 SYGVKD. Germline trimming cut 9 bases from V and 3 bases from J; bases unmatched to any gene: 10. This CDR3 is 14 amino acids long. This CDR3 reads CAIRKQGNEETQYF. Here the CDR3 DNA reads TGTGCCATTAGAAAACAGGGGAATGAAGAGACCCAGTACTTC.

This chain uses TRBV9 with TRBJ2-2; no firm D call. Trimming took off 0 bases at V and 0 bases at J, with 9 bases between the two ends. CDR1 and CDR2 (germline): SGDLS, YYNGEE. The CDR3 runs 16 residues. The CDR3 spells CASSVGGTANTGELFF. Written as DNA, the CDR3 is TGTGCCAGCAGCGTAGGAGGAACGGCGAACACCGGGGAGCTGTTTTTT.

V usage is TRBV11-2 and J usage is TRBJ2-4; possible D gene TRBD2, 6 bases. Germline V gene lookup returns CDR1 SGHAT and CDR2 FQNNGV. This CDR3 is built from 14 residues. Between the trimmed V and J ends, which lost 0 bases and 7 bases, there was a span of 10 bases. As DNA, the CDR3 is TGTGCCAGCAGCTTAGACAGTGGGGGGAACATTCAGTACTTC. Its protein is CASSLDSGGNIQYF.

This chain joins TRBV11-2 and TRBJ2-7; 12 positions match TRBD2. Looked up from germline, CDR1 is SGHAT and CDR2 is FQNNGV. The CDR3 runs 15 residues. Unmatched junction bases numbered 5, after V lost 5 bases and J lost 3 bases. This CDR3 reads CASSDGGLAGYEQYF. CDR3 DNA sequence: TGTGCCAGCAGCGATGGGGGACTAGCGGGCTACGAGCAGTACTTC.

CDR3: CASSLVTGGFNQPQHF. In DNA form, the CDR3 reads TGTGCCAGCAGCTTAGTGACAGGGGGTTTCAATCAGCCCCAGCATTTT. The chain recombines TRBV7-9 with TRBJ1-5, with 9 bases matching TRBD1. J was trimmed by 3 bases and V by 1 base; bases with no gene match: 4. This CDR3 comprises 16 residues. The V gene's germline CDR1 is SEHNR and CDR2 FQNEAQ (reference sequence).

The chain carries TRBV7-9 and TRBJ1-1; possibly TRBD1 for D (5 bases). V lost 1 base, J lost 0 bases, and 9 bases lay in between. Germline V CDR1 and CDR2: SEHNR, FQNEAQ (reference sequence). This CDR3 spans 15 amino acids. The CDR3: CASSLGKGVNTEAFF. The DNA of the CDR3 is TGTGCCAGCAGCTTAGGGAAAGGGGTGAACACTGAAGCTTTCTTT.

The chain uses TRBV15 and TRBJ2-7, with D hard to call. This CDR3 spans 13 amino acids. CDR1 is LNHNV, CDR2 YYDKDF, per germline (reference sequence). Trimming cost V 5 bases and J 2 bases, with 10 bases left between them. The CDR3 DNA is TGTGCCACCAGCGGTGATAGTCCCTACGAGCAGTACTTC. This gives the protein CATSGDSPYEQYF.

This clone was recorded only once. This sequence joins TRBV5-8 and TRBJ2-7; D perhaps matches TRBD1 (6 bases). Trimming took 4 bases from V and 7 from J, leaving 21 bases between them. The CDR3 has 15 residues. Germline assignment: CDR1 SGHTS and CDR2 YDEGEE. CDR3 in amino acids: CASSMDQGSIEEQYF. The CDR3, as DNA: TGTGCCAGCAGCATGGACCAGGGGTCTATTGAGGAGCAGTACTTC.

This clone was found a few times. The chain carries TRBV6-1 and TRBJ1-4, with 9 bases matching TRBD1. The CDR3 covers 16 residues. The junction had 4 bases not matched to a gene; V was cut back by 0 bases and J by 5 bases. Looked up from germline, CDR1 is MNHNS and CDR2 is SASEGT. The CDR3 DNA follows: TGTGCCAGCAGTGAAGCGGGAGGGACAGGGAATGAAAAACTGTTTTTT. It encodes CASSEAGGTGNEKLFF.

V is TRBV19 and J is TRBJ2-7; D is undetermined. V was shortened by 9 bases and J by 3 bases, with 15 bases between the two germline ends. The CDR3 is made up of 13 amino acids. Germline V gene sequence: CDR1 LNHDA, CDR2 SQIVND (reference sequence). Written as DNA, the CDR3 is TGTGCCAGCGCTCTTCAAGGAGACTACGAGCAGTACTTC. Amino acids: CASALQGDYEQYF.

The chain links TRBV4-3 to TRBJ2-2, with D possibly matching TRBD1 (5 bases). CDR3 length: 15 residues. The ends were cut back, 3 bases at V and 0 bases at J, with 8 bases in the middle. CDR1 and CDR2 from the germline V gene are LGHNA and YSLEER. The CDR3 bases are TGCGCCAGCAGCCATGACAGAACGAACACCGGGGAGCTGTTTTTT. Encoded protein: CASSHDRTNTGELFF.

This rearrangement joins TRBV30 to TRBJ1-2; D unclear. The CDR3 runs to 14 residues. The germline gives CDR1 GTSNPN, CDR2 SVGIG (reference sequence). Trimming shortened V by 3 bases and J by 8 bases, and 19 bases separated the two germline ends. In nucleotides, the CDR3 is TGTGCCTGGAGAGAAGGAGAGCCGCGAGGGGGCTACACCTTC. As protein: CAWREGEPRGGYTF.

In DNA, the CDR3 is TGTGCCAGCAGTGGGCAGGGGAACTCACCCCTCCACTTT. It specifies CASSGQGNSPLHF. This chain links TRBV2 with TRBJ1-6, with a weak D call TRBD1 (6 bases). This CDR3 contains 13 residues. Germline values: CDR1 SNHLY, CDR2 FYNNEI. The V end lost 4 bases, the J end lost 10 bases, and 11 bases lay between the germline ends.

The rearrangement joins TRBV28 to TRBJ2-7; 7 bases align to TRBD1. Germline V gene sequence: CDR1 MDHEN, CDR2 SYDVKM. The CDR3 length is 14 residues. V shed 2 bases and J 3 bases; nucleotides not matched to a gene: 4. The CDR3 DNA sequence: TGTGCCAGCAGTTTAAGGGGACAGATCTACGAGCAGTACTTC. Translation: CASSLRGQIYEQYF.